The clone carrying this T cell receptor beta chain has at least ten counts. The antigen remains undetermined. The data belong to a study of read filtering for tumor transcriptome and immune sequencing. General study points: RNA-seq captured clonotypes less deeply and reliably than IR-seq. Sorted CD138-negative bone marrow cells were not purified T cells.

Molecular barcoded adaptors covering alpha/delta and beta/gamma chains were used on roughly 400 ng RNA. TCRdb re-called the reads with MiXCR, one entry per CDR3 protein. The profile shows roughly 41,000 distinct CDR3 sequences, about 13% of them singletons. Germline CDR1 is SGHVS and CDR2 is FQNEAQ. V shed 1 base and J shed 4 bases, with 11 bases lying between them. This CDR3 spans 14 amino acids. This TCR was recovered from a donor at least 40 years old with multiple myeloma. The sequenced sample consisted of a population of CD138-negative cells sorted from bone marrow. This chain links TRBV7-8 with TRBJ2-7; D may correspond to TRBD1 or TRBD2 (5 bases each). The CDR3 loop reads CASSLGLGVYEQYF. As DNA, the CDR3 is TGTGCCAGCAGCTTAGGACTGGGGGTGTACGAGCAGTACTTC.